This T cell receptor beta chain appears in the sequencing data of a study of beta chain features in type 1 diabetes. Findings and limits, study-wide: Type 1 diabetes patients had TCRB CDR3s that were shorter (moderately but significantly so) in all four CD4+ subsets. Highly expressing activated T cells could be over-counted with a cDNA template.

The germline V gene has CDR1 SNHLY and CDR2 FYNNEI. V was clipped by 4 bases and J by 6 bases; unmatched bases: 11. The CDR3 is 16 residues long. The authors reverse transcribed all of the isolated RNA, so sequencing captured expressed TCRB transcripts. Measured with immunoSEQ multiplex PCR; TCRdb has only the in-frame clones, and not every one. The sample records about 710,000 clones, roughly an eighth being singletons. As for this clone: Its specificity is unknown.

Sequenced input: naive CD4+ T cells from blood. The receptor's source is a man between 18 and 29 years old with type 1 diabetes. This sequence joins TRBV2 and TRBJ1-5; 8 nucleotides agree with TRBD1. CDR3 in amino acids: CASSGYRTGYGQPQHF. CDR3 coding DNA: TGTGCCAGCAGTGGGTATCGGACAGGGTATGGTCAGCCCCAGCATTTT.